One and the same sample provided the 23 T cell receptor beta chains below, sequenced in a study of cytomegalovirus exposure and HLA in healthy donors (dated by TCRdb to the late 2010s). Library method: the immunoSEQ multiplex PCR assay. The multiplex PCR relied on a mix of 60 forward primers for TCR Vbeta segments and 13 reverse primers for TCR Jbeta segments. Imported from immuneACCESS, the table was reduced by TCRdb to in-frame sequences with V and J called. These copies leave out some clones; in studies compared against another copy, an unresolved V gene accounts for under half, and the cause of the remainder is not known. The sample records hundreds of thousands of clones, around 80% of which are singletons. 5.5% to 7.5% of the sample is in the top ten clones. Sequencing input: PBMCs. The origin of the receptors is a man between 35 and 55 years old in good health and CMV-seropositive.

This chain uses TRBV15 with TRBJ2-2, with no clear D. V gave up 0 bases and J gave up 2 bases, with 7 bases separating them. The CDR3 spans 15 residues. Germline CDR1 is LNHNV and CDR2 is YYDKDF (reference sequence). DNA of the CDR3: TGTGCCACCAGCAGAGACAGGTTAAACACCGGGGAGCTGTTTTTT. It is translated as CATSRDRLNTGELFF.

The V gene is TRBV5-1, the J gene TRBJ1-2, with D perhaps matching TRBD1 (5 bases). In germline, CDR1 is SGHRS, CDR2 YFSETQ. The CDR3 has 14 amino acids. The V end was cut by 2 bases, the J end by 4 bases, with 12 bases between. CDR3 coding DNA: TGCGCCAGCAGCTTTAAAGGAGACAGCTATGGCTACACCTTC. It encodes CASSFKGDSYGYTF.

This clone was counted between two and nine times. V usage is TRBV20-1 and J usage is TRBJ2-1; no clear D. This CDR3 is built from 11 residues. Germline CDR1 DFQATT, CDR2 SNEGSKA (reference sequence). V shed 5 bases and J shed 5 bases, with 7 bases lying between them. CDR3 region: CSAEVDNEQFF. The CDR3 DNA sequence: TGCAGTGCTGAGGTGGACAATGAGCAGTTCTTC.

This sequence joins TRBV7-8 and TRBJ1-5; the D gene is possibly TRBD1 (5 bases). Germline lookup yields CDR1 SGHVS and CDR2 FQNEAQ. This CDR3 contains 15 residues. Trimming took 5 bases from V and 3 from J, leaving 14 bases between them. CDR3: CASSPPGGPNQPQHF. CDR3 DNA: TGTGCCAGCAGCCCCCCCGGGGGACCCAATCAGCCCCAGCATTTT.

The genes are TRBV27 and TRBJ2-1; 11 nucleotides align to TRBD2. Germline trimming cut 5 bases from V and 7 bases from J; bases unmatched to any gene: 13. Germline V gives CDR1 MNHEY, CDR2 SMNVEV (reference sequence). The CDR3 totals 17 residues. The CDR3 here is CASSNLVGLAVGNEQFF. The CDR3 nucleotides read TGTGCCAGCAGTAACCTGGTGGGACTAGCGGTCGGAAATGAGCAGTTCTTC.

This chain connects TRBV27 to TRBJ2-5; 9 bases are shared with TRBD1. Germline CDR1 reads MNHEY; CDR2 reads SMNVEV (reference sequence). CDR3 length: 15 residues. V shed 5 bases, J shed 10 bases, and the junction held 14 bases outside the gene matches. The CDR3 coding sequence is TGTGCCAGCAGTCCACCCGGGACAGGGTTGAGTAGCCAGTACTTC. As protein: CASSPPGTGLSSQYF.

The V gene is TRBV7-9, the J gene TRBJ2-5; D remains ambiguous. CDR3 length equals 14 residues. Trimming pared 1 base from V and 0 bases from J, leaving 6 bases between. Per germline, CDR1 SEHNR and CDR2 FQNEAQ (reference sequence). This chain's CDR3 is CASSLGRYQETQYF. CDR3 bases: TGTGCCAGCAGCTTAGGCAGGTACCAAGAGACCCAGTACTTC.

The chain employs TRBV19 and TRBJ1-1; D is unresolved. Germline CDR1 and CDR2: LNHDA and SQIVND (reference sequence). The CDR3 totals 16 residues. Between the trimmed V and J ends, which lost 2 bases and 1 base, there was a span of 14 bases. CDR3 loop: CASSILAVGQNTEAFF. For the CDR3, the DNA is TGTGCCAGTAGTATACTAGCGGTGGGCCAGAACACTGAAGCTTTCTTT.

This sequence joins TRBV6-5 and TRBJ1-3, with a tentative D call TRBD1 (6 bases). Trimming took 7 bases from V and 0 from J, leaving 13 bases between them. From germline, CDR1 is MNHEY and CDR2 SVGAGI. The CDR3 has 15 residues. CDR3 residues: CASKRTADSGNTIYF. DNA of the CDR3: TGTGCCAGCAAACGGACAGCCGACTCTGGAAACACCATATATTTT.

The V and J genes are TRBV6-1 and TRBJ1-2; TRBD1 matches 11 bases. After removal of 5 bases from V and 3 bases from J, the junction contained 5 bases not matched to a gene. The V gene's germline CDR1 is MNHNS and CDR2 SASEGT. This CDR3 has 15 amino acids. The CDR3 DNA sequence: TGTGCCAGCAGTCGGACAGGGGGCGGCGACTATGGCTACACCTTC. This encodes CASSRTGGGDYGYTF.

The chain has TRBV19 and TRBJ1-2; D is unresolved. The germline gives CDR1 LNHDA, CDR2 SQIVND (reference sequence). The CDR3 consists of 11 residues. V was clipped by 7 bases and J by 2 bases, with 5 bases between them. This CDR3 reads CASTGNYGYTF. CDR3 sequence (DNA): TGTGCCAGTACGGGGAACTATGGCTACACCTTC. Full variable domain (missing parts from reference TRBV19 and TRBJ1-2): DGGITQSPKYLFRKEGQNVTLSCEQNLNHDAMYWYRQDPGQGLRLIYYSQIVNDFQKGDIAEGYSVSREKKESFPLTVTSAQKNPTAFYLCASTGNYGYTFGSGTRLTVV.

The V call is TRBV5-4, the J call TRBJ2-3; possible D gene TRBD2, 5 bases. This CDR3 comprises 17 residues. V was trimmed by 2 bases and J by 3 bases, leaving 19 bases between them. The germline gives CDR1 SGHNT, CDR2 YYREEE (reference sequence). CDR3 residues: CASSLAVKIPGTDTQYF. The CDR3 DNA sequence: TGTGCCAGCAGCTTAGCAGTCAAAATTCCGGGGACAGATACGCAGTATTTT.

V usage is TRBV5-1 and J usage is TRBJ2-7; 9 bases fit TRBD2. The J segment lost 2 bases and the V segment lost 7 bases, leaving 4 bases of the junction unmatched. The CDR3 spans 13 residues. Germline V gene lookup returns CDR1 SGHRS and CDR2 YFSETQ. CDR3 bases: TGCGCCAGCCGGCGGACTAGCGCCTACGAGCAGTACTTC. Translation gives CASRRTSAYEQYF.

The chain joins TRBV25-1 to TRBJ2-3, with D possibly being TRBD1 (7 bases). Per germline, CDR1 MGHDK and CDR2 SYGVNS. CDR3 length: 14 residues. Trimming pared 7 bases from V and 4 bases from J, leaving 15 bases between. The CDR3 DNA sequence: TGTGCCAGCATCCCAGGGGGGCAACCAGATACGCAGTATTTT. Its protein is CASIPGGQPDTQYF.

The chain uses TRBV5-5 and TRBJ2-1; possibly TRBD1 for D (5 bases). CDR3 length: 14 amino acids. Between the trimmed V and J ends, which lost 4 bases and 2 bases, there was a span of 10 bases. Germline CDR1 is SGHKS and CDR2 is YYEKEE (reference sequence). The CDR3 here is CASSVDTTYNEQFF. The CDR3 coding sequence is TGTGCCAGCAGCGTGGACACAACCTACAATGAGCAGTTCTTC.

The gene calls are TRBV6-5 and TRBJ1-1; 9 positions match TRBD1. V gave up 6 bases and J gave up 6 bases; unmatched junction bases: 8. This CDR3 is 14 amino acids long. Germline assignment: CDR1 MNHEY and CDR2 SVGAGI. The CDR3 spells CASRRWDRDPEAFF. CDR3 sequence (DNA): TGTGCCAGCAGAAGATGGGACAGGGACCCTGAAGCTTTCTTT.

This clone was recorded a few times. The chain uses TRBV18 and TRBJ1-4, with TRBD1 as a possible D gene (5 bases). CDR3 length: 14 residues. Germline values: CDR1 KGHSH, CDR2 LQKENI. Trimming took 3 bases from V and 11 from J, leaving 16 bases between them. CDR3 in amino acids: CASSPGQGSEKLFF. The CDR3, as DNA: TGTGCCAGCTCACCTGGGCAGGGAAGTGAGAAACTGTTTTTT.

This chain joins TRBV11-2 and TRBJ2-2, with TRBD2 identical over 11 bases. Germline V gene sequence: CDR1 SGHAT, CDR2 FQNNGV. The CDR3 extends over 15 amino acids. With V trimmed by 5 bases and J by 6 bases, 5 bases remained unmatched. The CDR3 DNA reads TGTGCCAGCAGCATTTTTAGCGGGAGGGCCGGGGAGCTGTTTTTT. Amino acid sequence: CASSIFSGRAGELFF.

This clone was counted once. CDR3 in DNA: TGTGCCAGCAGGATTACAGGGGGCACGTTCTTC. This encodes CASRITGGTFF. J is TRBJ2-1 and V is TRBV6-6, with TRBD1 matching 9 bases. This CDR3 contains 11 residues. After removal of 6 bases from V and 15 bases from J, the junction contained 6 bases not matched to a gene. Germline assignment: CDR1 MNHNY and CDR2 SVGAGI (reference sequence).

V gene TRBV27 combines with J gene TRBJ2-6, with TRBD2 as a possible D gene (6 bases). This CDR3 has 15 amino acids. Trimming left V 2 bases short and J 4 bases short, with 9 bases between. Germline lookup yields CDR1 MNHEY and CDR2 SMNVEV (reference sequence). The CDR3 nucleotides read TGTGCCAGCAGTTTAGGAGGGTCCGGGGCCAACGTCCTGACTTTC. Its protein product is CASSLGGSGANVLTF.

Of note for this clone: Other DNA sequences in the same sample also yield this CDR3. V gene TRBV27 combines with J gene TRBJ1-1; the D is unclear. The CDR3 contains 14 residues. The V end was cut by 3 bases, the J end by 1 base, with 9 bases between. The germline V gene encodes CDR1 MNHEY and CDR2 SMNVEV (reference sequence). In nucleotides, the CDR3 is TGTGCCAGCAGTTTGTCGGCAGGGAACACTGAAGCTTTCTTT. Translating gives CASSLSAGNTEAFF.

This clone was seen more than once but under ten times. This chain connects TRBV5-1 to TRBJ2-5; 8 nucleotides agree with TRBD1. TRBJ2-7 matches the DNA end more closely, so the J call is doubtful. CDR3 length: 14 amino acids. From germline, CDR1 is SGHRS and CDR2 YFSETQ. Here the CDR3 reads CASSLGQGATEQYF. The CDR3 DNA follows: TGCGCCAGCAGCTTGGGGCAGGGGGCAACCGAGCAGTACTTC.

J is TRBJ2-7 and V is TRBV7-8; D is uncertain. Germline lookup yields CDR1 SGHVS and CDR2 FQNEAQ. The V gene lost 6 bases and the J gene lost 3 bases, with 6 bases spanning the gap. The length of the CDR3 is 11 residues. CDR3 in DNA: TGTGCCAGCAGAGGTAACTACGAGCAGTACGTC. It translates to CASRGNYEQYV.